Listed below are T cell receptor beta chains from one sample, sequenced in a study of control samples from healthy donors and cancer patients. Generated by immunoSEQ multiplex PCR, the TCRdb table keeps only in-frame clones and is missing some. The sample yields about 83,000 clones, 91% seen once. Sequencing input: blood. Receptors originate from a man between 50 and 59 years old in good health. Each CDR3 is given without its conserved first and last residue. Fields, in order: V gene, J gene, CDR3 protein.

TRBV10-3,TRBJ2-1,AIFSGGANEQF
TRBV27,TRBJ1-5,ASSFRTGGNQPQH
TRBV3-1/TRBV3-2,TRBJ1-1,ASSQDLTTAEAF
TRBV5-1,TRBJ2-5,ASSPPSETQY
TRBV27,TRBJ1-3,ASGWSGNTIY
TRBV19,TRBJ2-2,ATIDRGNTGELF
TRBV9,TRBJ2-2,ASSPLGTSVSGELF
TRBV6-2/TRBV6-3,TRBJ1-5,ASSSFPKGGVNQPQH
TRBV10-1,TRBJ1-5,ASSESAMQPQH
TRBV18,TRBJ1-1,ASSLARNPNTEAF
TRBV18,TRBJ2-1,ASSLTSGADNEQF
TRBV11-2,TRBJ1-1,ASSLLGRNTEAF
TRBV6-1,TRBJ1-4,ASSEPVGTGVEKLF
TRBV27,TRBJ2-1,ASRGQGRNEQF
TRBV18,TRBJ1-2,ASSPTGVANYGYT
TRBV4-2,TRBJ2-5,ASSPFMRGSVQETQY
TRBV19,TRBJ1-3,ASILGGQYSGNTIY
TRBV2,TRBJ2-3,ASGYSGTQY
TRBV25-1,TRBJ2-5,ASSEWAEGGETQY
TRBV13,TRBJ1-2,ASSQGGAYGYT